This T cell receptor (beta chain) was captured by sequencing in a study of OX40 agonist ivuxolimab in advanced cancers. The study in broad terms: Ivuxolimab, which targeted the costimulatory receptor OX40 (CD134), was an agonistic, fully human IgG2 monoclonal antibody. Intravenous ivuxolimab was administered to patients every 2 weeks at six dose levels: 0.01, 0.1, 0.3, 1.5, 3 and 10 mg/kg. Partial responses occurred in three dose-escalation patients, of whom one had hepatocellular carcinoma and two had cutaneous melanoma. A male proportion of nearly 85% and a mean age of approximately 58 years, ranging from about 23 to 90, were recorded for the dose-escalation cohort. The paper covers the monotherapy dose-escalation part of the phase I ivuxolimab trial, which included N of about 56 patients. Peripheral TCRbeta sequencing aimed to test whether ivuxolimab altered TCR sequence diversity and caused clonal T-cell expansion. Patients were allowed to have had prior anti-PD-1, anti-PD-L1 or anti-CTLA-4 therapy, and 30% to 40% of the dose-escalation patients had previously received checkpoint inhibitors. Of the 50 to 55 patients in dose escalation, around 20 had hepatocellular carcinoma, some 15 had melanoma, 9 had renal cell carcinoma and 9 had head and neck cancer. The study at large found these results: The antigen specificity of the clonally expanded peripheral T cells was not determined. At doses of 0.1 to 3.0 mg/kg, clonal expansion of both CD4+ and CD8+ T cells in blood was seen between baseline and week 6. Low levels of normalized T-cell clonal expansion were also seen in some patients who did not respond. After ivuxolimab, more expanded clones were found on average in CD8+ T cells than in CD4+ T cells. Partial responders in the 0.1-3.0 mg/kg groups had among the lowest normalized peripheral clonal expansion, especially among CD8+ T cells.

The trial excluded patients who had a history of autoimmune disease or who were on systemic immunosuppression. In every dose cohort, peripheral blood was drawn for TCR sequencing at baseline, cycle 4 day 1, and cycle 7 day 1. The samples were drawn from a first-in-human, open-label, multicenter phase I dose-escalation trial of ivuxolimab. The trial enrolled adults with locally advanced or metastatic head and neck squamous cell, hepatocellular, melanoma or renal cell carcinoma. Before TCR sequencing, CD4+ T cells and CD8+ T cells from peripheral blood were sorted into separate populations. Of note for this clone: The clone's antigen remains unknown. No much larger clone exists at a distance of one base, and base qualities are not known.

To sequence the TCRbeta CDR3 region, genomic DNA was isolated from the sorted cells. The immunoSEQ Assay was used for sequencing of TCRbeta CDR3 regions. Entries here come from immuneACCESS through TCRdb and include only in-frame sequences with V and J called. Some clones fail to appear in such tables; in the studies checked, an unresolved V gene covers under half of the shortfall, and the cause of the remainder is unknown. In this sample the table shows about 52,000 clones, 85% to 95% of which occur a single time. The ten largest clones add up to approximately 23% of the sample. Reading the germline V gene gives CDR1 MGHDK and CDR2 SYGVNS. Trimmed from V: 4 bases; trimmed from J: 5 bases; junction bases lacking a gene match: 4. The CDR3 sequence holds 13 residues, the cysteine and phenylalanine included. The CDR3 DNA has 39 bases and is translated from base 1.

The starting material was CD4+ or CD8+ T cells sorted from blood, obtained in a trial of the OX40 agonist ivuxolimab. The clonotype originates from an adult with an advanced solid tumor such as melanoma, head and neck, liver or kidney cancer. The V gene is TRBV25-1 and the J gene is TRBJ2-5, and 7 junctional nucleotides match TRBD2. Here the CDR3 is given as CASSATSAETQYF. The DNA sequence is TGTGCCAGCAGTGCAACTAGCGCCGAGACCCAGTACTTC.